The clone carrying this T cell receptor beta chain was seen a few times. Its antigen remains unknown. This sample stems from a study of T-cell memory formation after mild COVID-19. Amplification by 5'RACE using constant-segment primers produced TCR alpha and TCR beta cDNA libraries that carried sample barcodes and UMIs. TCRdb called the 5' RACE reads again in MiXCR, with one record for every CDR3 protein. This sample has approximately 300,000 distinct CDR3 sequences, with approximately 7.6% found just once. Findings and caveats of the study: The CD4+ clones that contracted clustered mainly within CM and EM, and the CD8+ clones concentrated in EMRA. Whereas later expanders leaned CD4+, clones contracting day 15 to 85 showed a balanced CD4/CD8 makeup.

Sequencing was performed on PBMCs or a T cell subset sorted from them (not recorded which). This clonotype originated in a man younger than 35 who had mild COVID-19 (a few samples of this study predate the infection). Cell type and time point are not known.

CDR3 nucleotide sequence: TGTGCCAGCAGTTTCCTAACCGGGACCAACACTGAAGCTTTCTTT. It encodes CASSFLTGTNTEAFF. The rearrangement uses TRBV5-5 and TRBJ1-1; weak D call: TRBD1 (5 bases). The V and J ends lost 5 bases and 2 bases respectively, with 16 bases between them. The germline CDR1 and CDR2 sequences are SGHKS and YYEKEE (reference sequence). The CDR3 runs 15 residues.